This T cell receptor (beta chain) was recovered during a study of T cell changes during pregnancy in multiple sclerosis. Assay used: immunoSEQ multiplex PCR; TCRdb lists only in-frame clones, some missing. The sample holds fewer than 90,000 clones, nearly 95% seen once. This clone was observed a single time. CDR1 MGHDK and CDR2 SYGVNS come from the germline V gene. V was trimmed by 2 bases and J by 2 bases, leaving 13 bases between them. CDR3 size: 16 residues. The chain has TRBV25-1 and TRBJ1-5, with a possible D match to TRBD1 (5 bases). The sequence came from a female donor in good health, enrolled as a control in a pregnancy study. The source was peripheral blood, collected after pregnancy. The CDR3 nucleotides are TGTGCCAGCAGTGAAGCTGGGACTAGCGGCAATCAGCCCCAGCATTTT. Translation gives CASSEAGTSGNQPQHF.